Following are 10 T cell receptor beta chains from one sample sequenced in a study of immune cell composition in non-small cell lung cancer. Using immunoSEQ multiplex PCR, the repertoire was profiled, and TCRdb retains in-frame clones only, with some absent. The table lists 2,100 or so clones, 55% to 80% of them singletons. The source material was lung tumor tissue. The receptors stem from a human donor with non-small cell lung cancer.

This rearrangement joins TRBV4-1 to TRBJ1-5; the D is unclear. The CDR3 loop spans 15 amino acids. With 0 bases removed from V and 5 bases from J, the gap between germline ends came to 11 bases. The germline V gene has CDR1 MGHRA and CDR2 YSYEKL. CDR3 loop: CASSQDSGSYQPQHF. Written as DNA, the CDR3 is TGCGCCAGCAGCCAAGATTCGGGGTCGTATCAGCCCCAGCATTTT.

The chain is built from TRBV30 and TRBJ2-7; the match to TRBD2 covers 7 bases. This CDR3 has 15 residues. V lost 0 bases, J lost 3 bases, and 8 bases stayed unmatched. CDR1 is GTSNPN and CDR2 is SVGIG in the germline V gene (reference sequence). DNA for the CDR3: TGTGCCTGGAGTGTGGGGGGGTCAGGAAGCTACGAGCAGTACTTC. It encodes CAWSVGGSGSYEQYF.

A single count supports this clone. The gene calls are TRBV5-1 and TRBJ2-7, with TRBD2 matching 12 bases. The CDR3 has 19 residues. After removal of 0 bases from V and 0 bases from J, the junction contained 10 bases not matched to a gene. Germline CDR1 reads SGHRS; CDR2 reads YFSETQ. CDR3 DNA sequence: TGCGCCAGCAGCTTGGCCATCAGGACTAGCGGGGTGGCCTCCTACGAGCAGTACTTC. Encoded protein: CASSLAIRTSGVASYEQYF.

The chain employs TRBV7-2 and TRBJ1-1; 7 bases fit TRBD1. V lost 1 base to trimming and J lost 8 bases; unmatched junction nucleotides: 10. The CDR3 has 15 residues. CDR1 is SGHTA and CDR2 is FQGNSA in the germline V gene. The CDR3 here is CASSLGRTGSSEAFF. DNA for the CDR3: TGTGCCAGCAGCTTAGGACGGACAGGTTCCTCCGAAGCTTTCTTT.

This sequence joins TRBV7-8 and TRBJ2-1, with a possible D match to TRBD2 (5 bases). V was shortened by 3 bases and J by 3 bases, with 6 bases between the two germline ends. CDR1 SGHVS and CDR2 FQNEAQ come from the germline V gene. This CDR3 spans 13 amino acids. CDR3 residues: CASSFGDYNEQFF. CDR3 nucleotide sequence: TGTGCCAGCAGCTTCGGGGACTACAATGAGCAGTTCTTC.

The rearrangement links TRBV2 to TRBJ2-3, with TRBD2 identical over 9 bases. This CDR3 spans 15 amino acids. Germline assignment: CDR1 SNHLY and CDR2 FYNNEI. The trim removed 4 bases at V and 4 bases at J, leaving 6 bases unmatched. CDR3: CASSATSGKADTQYF. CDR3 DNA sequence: TGTGCCAGCAGTGCGACTAGCGGAAAAGCAGATACGCAGTATTTT.

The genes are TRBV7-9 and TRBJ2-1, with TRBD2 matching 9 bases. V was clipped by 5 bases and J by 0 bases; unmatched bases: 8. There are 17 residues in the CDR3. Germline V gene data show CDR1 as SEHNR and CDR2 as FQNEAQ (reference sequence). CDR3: CASSMTSGTRSYNEQFF. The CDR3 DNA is TGTGCCAGCAGCATGACTAGCGGTACTCGCTCCTACAATGAGCAGTTCTTC.

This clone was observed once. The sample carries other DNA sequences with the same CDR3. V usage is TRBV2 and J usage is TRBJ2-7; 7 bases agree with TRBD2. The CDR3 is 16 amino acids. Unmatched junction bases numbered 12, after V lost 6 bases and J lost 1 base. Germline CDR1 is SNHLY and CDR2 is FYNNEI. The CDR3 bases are TGTGCCAGCAGCCGCCTTGGTGGCGGGGGATCCTACGAGCAGTACTTC. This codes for CASSRLGGGGSYEQYF.

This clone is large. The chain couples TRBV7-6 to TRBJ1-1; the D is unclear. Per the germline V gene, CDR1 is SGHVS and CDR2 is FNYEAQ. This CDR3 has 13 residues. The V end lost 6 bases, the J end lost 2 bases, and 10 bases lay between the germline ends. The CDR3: CASSSDTNTEAFF. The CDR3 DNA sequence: TGTGCCAGCAGTTCCGACACAAACACTGAAGCTTTCTTT.

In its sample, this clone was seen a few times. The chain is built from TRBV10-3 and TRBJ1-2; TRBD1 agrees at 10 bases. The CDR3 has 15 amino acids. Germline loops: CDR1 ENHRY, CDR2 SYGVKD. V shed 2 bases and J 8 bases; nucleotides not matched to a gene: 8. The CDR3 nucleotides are TGTGCCATCAGTGAGACCGACAGGGGGCTAAGCGGCTACACCTTC. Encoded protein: CAISETDRGLSGYTF.